The text below deals with one T cell receptor beta chain. This specimen comes from a study of shared clonotypes between healthy human individuals. Study context: Participating donors consisted of two women and a few men aged 18 to 49.

Profiled with immunoSEQ multiplex PCR; TCRdb holds only in-frame clones, not every one. The top ten hold about 0.35% of the sample, which has roughly 1.4 million clones, roughly 98.5% seen once. Germline V lookup: CDR1 SGHTA, CDR2 FQGTGA. The CDR3 consists of 20 residues. The junction had 18 bases not matched to a gene; V was cut back by 3 bases and J by 6 bases. The receptor's source is a man aged 30 to 45 in good health. V is TRBV7-3 and J is TRBJ2-1; TRBD2 matches 12 bases. Sample: naive CD4+ T cells sorted from blood. Subset given: CD45RA+ positively selected. The CDR3 here is CASSLTPTSGRNNWRNEQFF. DNA for the CDR3: TGTGCCAGCAGCTTGACCCCAACTAGCGGGAGGAACAATTGGCGCAATGAGCAGTTCTTC. The complete variable domain, with remaining parts taken from reference TRBV7-3 and TRBJ2-1, reads GAGVSQTPSNKVTEKGKYVELRCDPISGHTALYWYRQSLGQGPEFLIYFQGTGAADDSGLPNDRFFAVRPEGSVSTLKIQRTERGDSAVYLCASSLTPTSGRNNWRNEQFFGPGTRLTVL.